This T cell receptor (beta chain) was sequenced during a study of cytomegalovirus exposure and HLA in healthy donors. Turning to the study itself: The approximately 670 first-cohort repertoires and the 95 to 150 validation repertoires shared the same platform, a later analysis reported.

Produced via immunoSEQ multiplex PCR; TCRdb's table is partial and in-frame only. The profile shows roughly 140,000 clones, 70% to 90% of them singletons. CDR3 length: 15 amino acids. Germline CDR1 and CDR2: MGHRA and YSYEKL. Unmatched junction bases numbered 7, after V lost 1 base and J lost 6 bases. Comment on this clone: Antigen unknown.

Findings and caveats of the study: Both high specificity and high sensitivity reportedly marked the classifier's diagnosis of cytomegalovirus status.

The sequenced sample was PBMCs. This chain connects TRBV4-1 to TRBJ2-5; 8 nucleotides line up with TRBD2. This TCR was sampled from a woman under 30 in good health and CMV-seropositive. The CDR3 here is CASSQAETSVQTQYF. The CDR3 nucleotides are TGCGCCAGCAGCCAAGCGGAGACTAGCGTCCAGACCCAGTACTTC.